The entry that follows covers one T cell receptor beta chain sequence. Its specificity is unknown. Assay used: immunoSEQ multiplex PCR; TCRdb lists only in-frame clones, some missing. The table includes around 20,000 clones, approximately 69% detected once. This sample stems from a study of OX40 agonist ivuxolimab in advanced cancers. As for the study in general: Patients assigned to dose escalation were diagnosed with hepatocellular carcinoma, melanoma, renal cell or head and neck cancer. Whole-study findings and limits: There were, on average, more expanded clones in CD8+ T cells than in CD4+.

After removal of 3 bases from V and 15 bases from J, the junction contained 0 bases not matched to a gene. CDR1 and CDR2 from the germline V gene are GTSNPN and SVGIG (reference sequence). The CDR3 runs to 10 residues. On cycle 4 day 1 and cycle 7 day 1, as well as at baseline, blood was sampled. This specimen consisted of CD4+ or CD8+ T cells sorted from blood, obtained in a trial of the OX40 agonist ivuxolimab. This receptor was obtained from an adult with an advanced solid tumor such as melanoma, head and neck, liver or kidney cancer. J is TRBJ1-6 and V is TRBV30; TRBD1 matches 9 bases. Here the CDR3 DNA reads TGTGCCTGGAGGGGACAGGGCCTCCACTTT. As protein: CAWRGQGLHF.